These 4 T cell receptor beta chains share one sample of origin, sequenced in a study of T-cell memory formation after mild COVID-19. TCRdb reprocessed the 5' RACE reads with MiXCR, giving one entry per CDR3 protein. The repertoire holds 350,000 to 500,000 distinct CDR3 sequences, with under 25% as singletons. The material sequenced was PBMCs or a T cell subset sorted from them (not recorded which). Every receptor here comes from an adult woman who had mild COVID-19 (a few samples of this study predate the infection). Cell type and time point are not known.

This clonotype was detected a few times. The J gene is TRBJ2-7, the V gene TRBV10-3, with D maybe TRBD2 (6 bases). Germline V CDR1 and CDR2: ENHRY, SYGVKD. The CDR3 is 13 residues long. V was pared by 4 bases and J by 6 bases, with 13 bases between. This CDR3 reads CAISGSLGGEQYF. For the CDR3, the DNA is TGTGCCATCAGTGGAAGTCTGGGGGGCGAGCAGTACTTC.

This clonotype came up a few times. V usage is TRBV12-3 or TRBV12-4 and J usage is TRBJ2-1, with D perhaps TRBD1 or TRBD2 (6 bases each). The CDR3 is 15 amino acids. Between the trimmed V and J ends, which lost 6 bases and 4 bases, there was a span of 16 bases. This CDR3 reads CASSLMAGQYNEQFF. The DNA of the CDR3 is TGTGCCAGCAGCCTGATGGCGGGACAATACAATGAGCAGTTCTTC.

The chain couples TRBV12-3 or TRBV12-4 to TRBJ2-5; TRBD2 is a possible D gene (6 bases). The CDR3 loop spans 13 amino acids. V dropped 8 bases and J dropped 0 bases, with 10 bases sitting between them. The chain's CDR3 is CASVRGYQETQYF. In DNA, the CDR3 is TGTGCCAGCGTTCGGGGGTACCAAGAGACCCAGTACTTC.

The J gene is TRBJ2-7, the V gene TRBV24-1, with TRBD2 matching over 9 bases. The trim removed 2 bases at V and 2 bases at J, leaving 3 bases unmatched. Germline V gene lookup returns CDR1 KGHDR and CDR2 SFDVKD. This CDR3 region has 15 residues. This CDR3 is CATSDSGLATYEQYF. CDR3 sequence (DNA): TGTGCCACCAGTGATTCGGGACTAGCCACCTACGAGCAGTACTTC.